These 7 T cell receptor beta chains share one sample of origin, sequenced in a study of blood T cell repertoires in COVID-19. Assay: immunoSEQ multiplex PCR; the TCRdb copy retains only in-frame clones and omits some. The sample lists about 42,000 clones; roughly 90% were seen once. Material: peripheral blood. All receptors derive from a man in his forties or fifties with active COVID-19.

The chain combines TRBV9 with TRBJ1-1, with TRBD1 matching 8 bases. J was trimmed by 1 base and V by 4 bases; bases with no gene match: 6. Germline V gene data show CDR1 as SGDLS and CDR2 as YYNGEE. CDR3 length: 15 residues. CDR3 nucleotide sequence: TGTGCCAGCAGCAGACAGGGGCCCCAGAACACTGAAGCTTTCTTT. Translated, it gives CASSRQGPQNTEAFF.

The gene calls are TRBV29-1 and TRBJ1-3; 10 bases line up with TRBD1. The ends lost 7 bases at V and 3 bases at J; junction bases unmatched: 3. Germline V gene lookup returns CDR1 SQVTM and CDR2 ANQGSEA. The CDR3 is made up of 13 amino acids. The CDR3 bases are TGCAGCGGAGGGACAGGGGATGGAAACACCATATATTTT. Translating gives CSGGTGDGNTIYF.

CDR3 region: CASSVHRSSTDTQYF. As DNA, the CDR3 is TGTGCCAGCAGCGTACATCGGAGTAGCACAGATACGCAGTATTTT. The rearrangement links TRBV9 to TRBJ2-3; D remains ambiguous. Germline V gives CDR1 SGDLS, CDR2 YYNGEE. Trimming pared 1 base from V and 0 bases from J, leaving 9 bases between. The CDR3 contains 15 residues.

This clone appeared a single time. V and J are TRBV15 and TRBJ1-1; no firm D call. V dropped 0 bases and J dropped 2 bases, with 7 bases sitting between them. Germline V lookup: CDR1 LNHNV, CDR2 YYDKDF (reference sequence). The CDR3 contains 14 residues. The CDR3 loop is CATSREISNTEAFF. CDR3 DNA sequence: TGTGCCACCAGCAGAGAGATTAGTAACACTGAAGCTTTCTTT.

The gene calls are TRBV19 and TRBJ1-2; 10 bases match TRBD1. This CDR3 contains 16 residues. Per the germline V gene, CDR1 is LNHDA and CDR2 is SQIVND (reference sequence). V shed 3 bases, J shed 0 bases, and the junction held 4 bases outside the gene matches. CDR3 nucleotide sequence: TGTGCCAGTAGTATGAGGGACAGGGGAACTAACTATGGCTACACCTTC. It yields the protein CASSMRDRGTNYGYTF.

The chain recombines TRBV6-5 with TRBJ2-7, with D possibly being TRBD2 (6 bases). Looked up from germline, CDR1 is MNHEY and CDR2 is SVGAGI. V lost 2 bases to trimming and J lost 2 bases, with 16 bases between them. This CDR3 region has 16 residues. The CDR3 here is CASSYVGTSSTYEQYF. CDR3 DNA: TGTGCCAGCAGTTACGTTGGGACTTCGAGTACCTACGAGCAGTACTTC.

In this sample, this clone turned up a few times. J is TRBJ1-1 and V is TRBV5-1; TRBD1 matches at 8 bases. The CDR3 totals 13 residues. Trimming removed 7 bases from V and 2 bases from J; junction bases left unmatched: 4. Per germline, CDR1 SGHRS and CDR2 YFSETQ. The CDR3 DNA follows: TGCGCCAGCCGACAGGGGACTAACACTGAAGCTTTCTTT. Amino acids: CASRQGTNTEAFF.